The 24 T cell receptor beta chains reported below all come from one sample, sequenced in a study of T cell responses to AZD1222 COVID-19 vaccine. Measured with immunoSEQ multiplex PCR; TCRdb has only the in-frame clones, and not every one. The table records some 200,000 clones, approximately 93% of them present only once. The sample in question was peripheral blood, obtained 28 days after the second AZD1222 dose. These receptors were collected from an adult who received the AZD1222 COVID-19 vaccine.

This chain joins TRBV6-5 and TRBJ1-1, with D tentatively TRBD1 (6 bases). Trimming took off 2 bases at V and 0 bases at J, with 13 bases between the two ends. The CDR3 covers 16 residues. The germline gives CDR1 MNHEY, CDR2 SVGAGI. The CDR3 DNA reads TGTGCCAGCAGTTACGGGACAAACCCCATGAACACTGAAGCTTTCTTT. The encoded protein is CASSYGTNPMNTEAFF.

This rearrangement joins TRBV3-1 (or the pseudogene TRBV3-2) to TRBJ1-2, with TRBD1 identical over 12 bases. The V gene end was trimmed by 5 bases and the J gene end by 8 bases; junction bases not matched to a gene: 15. The CDR3 extends over 17 amino acids. Germline values: CDR1 LGHDT, CDR2 YNNKEL (reference sequence). The chain's CDR3 is CASSYLNPGQGAGGYTF. DNA for the CDR3: TGTGCCAGCAGCTACCTCAATCCGGGACAGGGGGCTGGCGGCTACACCTTC.

The genes are TRBV7-2 and TRBJ2-3, with 10 bases identical to TRBD2. The length of the CDR3 is 16 residues. Germline loops: CDR1 SGHTA, CDR2 FQGNSA. Trimming at V came to 7 bases and at J to 4 bases, leaving 11 bases not matched to a gene. CDR3 sequence: CASTLTGTSVADTQYF. The DNA of the CDR3 is TGTGCCAGCACCCTAACGGGGACTAGCGTGGCAGATACGCAGTATTTT.

V is TRBV27 and J is TRBJ2-1; 12 bases align to TRBD2. Germline loops: CDR1 MNHEY, CDR2 SMNVEV (reference sequence). This CDR3 region has 17 residues. Unmatched junction bases numbered 7, after V lost 1 base and J lost 6 bases. In DNA, the CDR3 is TGTGCCAGCAGTTTATGGCTAGCGGGGGGGCGGGGCAATGAGCAGTTCTTC. This codes for CASSLWLAGGRGNEQFF.

V gene TRBV6-2 or TRBV6-3 combines with J gene TRBJ2-4; D ambiguous. CDR1 is MNHEY, CDR2 SVGEGT, per germline. Trimming shortened V by 4 bases and J by 3 bases, and 10 bases separated the two germline ends. CDR3 length: 14 residues. CDR3 in amino acids: CASSLGSLKNIQYF. Here the CDR3 DNA reads TGTGCCAGCAGTTTAGGATCCCTCAAAAACATTCAGTACTTC.

This clone was recorded only once. The genes are TRBV10-3 and TRBJ1-1; possibly TRBD1 for D (5 bases). This CDR3 is built from 13 residues. Trimming took 5 bases from V and 3 from J, leaving 10 bases between them. From germline, CDR1 is ENHRY and CDR2 SYGVKD. CDR3 amino acids: CAISHSTDTEAFF. DNA of the CDR3: TGTGCCATCAGTCACTCGACAGACACTGAAGCTTTCTTT.

This rearrangement joins TRBV18 to TRBJ2-5; D is unresolved. Germline V CDR1 and CDR2: KGHSH, LQKENI. CDR3 size: 12 residues. V was trimmed by 3 bases and J by 7 bases, leaving 9 bases between them. CDR3 in DNA: TGTGCCAGCTCACCTCCCCTGGGGACCCAGTACTTC. It is translated as CASSPPLGTQYF.

In this sample, this clone turned up once. J is TRBJ2-7 and V is TRBV19; weak D call: TRBD1 (6 bases). V lost 5 bases to trimming and J lost 4 bases, with 12 bases between them. CDR1 and CDR2 (germline): LNHDA, SQIVND (reference sequence). This CDR3 has 13 residues. The CDR3: CASSLGHFYEQYF. In DNA, the CDR3 is TGTGCCAGTAGTCTGGGACATTTTTACGAGCAGTACTTC.

This rearrangement joins TRBV11-2 to TRBJ1-3; D uncertain. The V end was cut by 4 bases, the J end by 2 bases, with 15 bases between. The length of the CDR3 is 16 residues. CDR1 and CDR2 (germline): SGHAT, FQNNGV. CDR3 nucleotide sequence: TGTGCCAGCAGCTCATTAGGGAGTTATACTGGAAACACCATATATTTT. Protein: CASSSLGSYTGNTIYF.

The rearrangement links TRBV19 to TRBJ2-7; D is unclear. Germline CDR1 LNHDA, CDR2 SQIVND (reference sequence). Deletions cut 3 bases from V and 1 base from J, with 10 bases between. The CDR3 totals 14 residues. Written as DNA, the CDR3 is TGTGCCAGTAGTATCACCGGTAGATCCTACGAGCAGTACTTC. This gives the protein CASSITGRSYEQYF.

The chain is built from TRBV27 and TRBJ2-1; D perhaps matches TRBD2 (7 bases). CDR3 length equals 14 residues. Between the trimmed V and J ends, which lost 3 bases and 7 bases, there was a span of 13 bases. Germline CDR1 reads MNHEY; CDR2 reads SMNVEV (reference sequence). The CDR3 DNA follows: TGTGCCAGCAGTTTGGGGGGGGCGCGAAATGAGCAGTTCTTC. It codes for CASSLGGARNEQFF.

In the case of this clone: Other DNA sequences in this sample translate to the same CDR3. This sequence joins TRBV6-1 and TRBJ1-2, with TRBD1 matching 7 bases. V shed 2 bases, J shed 3 bases, and the junction held 0 bases outside the gene matches. The CDR3 has 13 amino acids. Germline V gives CDR1 MNHNS, CDR2 SASEGT. CDR3 protein: CASSETGDYGYTF. CDR3 nucleotides: TGTGCCAGCAGTGAAACAGGGGACTATGGCTACACCTTC.

The V and J genes are TRBV3-1 (or the pseudogene TRBV3-2) and TRBJ1-3; D gene uncertain. Germline V gene lookup returns CDR1 LGHDT and CDR2 YNNKEL (reference sequence). The CDR3 totals 14 residues. The germline V and J ends were trimmed by 4 bases and 10 bases, with 17 bases remaining between them. This chain's CDR3 is CASSLDGVRSTIYF. The CDR3 DNA follows: TGTGCCAGCAGCCTAGATGGGGTGAGATCTACCATATATTTT.

V and J are TRBV6-2 or TRBV6-3 and TRBJ1-4, with a weak D call TRBD1 (5 bases). Germline V gene data show CDR1 as MNHEY and CDR2 as SVGEGT. The ends were cut back, 6 bases at V and 4 bases at J, with 15 bases in the middle. The CDR3 consists of 15 residues. The CDR3 DNA reads as TGTGCCAGCAGCCCCGGCGGGGCGATTAATGAAAAACTGTTTTTT. Translation gives CASSPGGAINEKLFF.

The V and J genes are TRBV5-6 and TRBJ2-2; either TRBD1 or TRBD2 may fit D (6 bases each). The CDR3 is made up of 15 amino acids. Germline assignment: CDR1 SGHDT and CDR2 YYEEEE. V was cut by 2 bases and J by 0 bases, with 8 bases left in between. This CDR3 reads CASSFGGTNTGELFF. In nucleotides, the CDR3 is TGTGCCAGCAGCTTCGGGGGCACGAACACCGGGGAGCTGTTTTTT. The full variable domain, its missing parts supplied by reference TRBV5-6 and TRBJ2-2, is DAGVTQSPTHLIKTRGQQVTLRCSPKSGHDTVSWYQQALGQGPQFIFQYYEEEERQRGNFPDRFSGHQFPNYSSELNVNALLLGDSALYLCASSFGGTNTGELFFGEGSRLTVL.

V gene TRBV19 combines with J gene TRBJ2-3; D remains ambiguous. Trimming pared 4 bases from V and 2 bases from J, leaving 7 bases between. Germline loops: CDR1 LNHDA, CDR2 SQIVND (reference sequence). The CDR3 is 13 amino acids. The CDR3: CASSRPPTDTQYF. CDR3 DNA: TGTGCCAGTAGTAGGCCCCCCACAGATACGCAGTATTTT.

V and J are TRBV7-2 and TRBJ2-1, with D perhaps matching TRBD1 or TRBD2 (5 bases each). V was clipped by 2 bases and J by 6 bases, with 14 bases between them. Germline lookup yields CDR1 SGHTA and CDR2 FQGNSA. This CDR3 region has 15 residues. The CDR3 coding sequence is TGTGCCAGCAGCTTAAGGGGTAGCGTACCCAATGAGCAGTTCTTC. Translated, it gives CASSLRGSVPNEQFF.

The V call is TRBV9, the J call TRBJ1-6; perhaps TRBD1 as D (6 bases). With 3 bases removed from V and 7 bases from J, the gap between germline ends came to 23 bases. CDR3 size: 18 residues. The germline V gene encodes CDR1 SGDLS and CDR2 YYNGEE. CDR3 DNA sequence: TGTGCCAGCAGCGAGGATTCCCCGTGGGCAGGGGAAAATTCACCCCTCCACTTT. Its translation: CASSEDSPWAGENSPLHF. Combining the CDR3 with reference TRBV9 and TRBJ1-6 gives the whole variable domain DSGVTQTPKHLITATGQRVTLRCSPRSGDLSVYWYQQSLDQGLQFLIQYYNGEERAKGNILERFSAQQFPDLHSELNLSSLELGDSALYFCASSEDSPWAGENSPLHFGNGTRLTVT.

The V and J genes are TRBV27 and TRBJ1-4, with D possibly matching TRBD1 (6 bases). The CDR3 loop spans 15 amino acids. Germline values: CDR1 MNHEY, CDR2 SMNVEV (reference sequence). V lost 4 bases and J lost 4, with 13 bases in between. CDR3 nucleotide sequence: TGTGCCAGCAGTTCCGGACAGTACCTTAATGAAAAACTGTTTTTT. As protein: CASSSGQYLNEKLFF.

The sample holds one count of this clone. This chain connects TRBV18 to TRBJ2-2; the D gene is possibly TRBD1 (5 bases). The CDR3 spans 15 residues. Germline lookup yields CDR1 KGHSH and CDR2 LQKENI. V lost 3 bases and J lost 5, with 13 bases in between. The DNA for the CDR3 is TGTGCCAGCTCACCCTTCTACACAGGAACCGGGGAGCTGTTTTTT. As protein: CASSPFYTGTGELFF.

The genes are TRBV2 and TRBJ2-7; D is unclear. Germline loops: CDR1 SNHLY, CDR2 FYNNEI. This CDR3 comprises 12 residues. V lost 4 bases, J lost 3 bases, and 7 bases lay in between. The CDR3: CASSGAIYEQYF. As DNA, the CDR3 is TGTGCCAGCAGTGGGGCCATCTACGAGCAGTACTTC.

The rearrangement joins TRBV9 to TRBJ1-6, with D possibly TRBD1 on 5 matching bases. Germline V gives CDR1 SGDLS, CDR2 YYNGEE. The CDR3 length is 16 residues. V lost 3 bases and J lost 0, with 10 bases in between. Here the CDR3 DNA reads TGTGCCAGCAGCGCCAGACAGAGCTCCTATAATTCACCCCTCCACTTT. Protein product: CASSARQSSYNSPLHF.

The table lists this clone with a count of one. The chain is built from TRBV28 and TRBJ1-4; no clear D. Germline V gene lookup returns CDR1 MDHEN and CDR2 SYDVKM. This CDR3 has 14 amino acids. The V gene lost 6 bases and the J gene lost 6 bases, with 14 bases spanning the gap. The CDR3, as DNA: TGTGCCAGCAGCTCGGCAAGTAGACATGAAAAACTGTTTTTT. Translating gives CASSSASRHEKLFF.

V usage is TRBV4-3 and J usage is TRBJ1-6; D not certain. Trimming cost V 1 base and J 6 bases, with 10 bases left between them. There are 15 residues in the CDR3. Germline CDR1 and CDR2: LGHNA and YSLEER. CDR3 coding DNA: TGCGCCAGCAGCCAAGGTGTCGAGTTTAATTCACCCCTCCACTTT. It translates to CASSQGVEFNSPLHF.